These 23 T cell receptor beta chains came from one sample sequenced in a study of blood T cell repertoires in COVID-19. Assay: immunoSEQ multiplex PCR; the TCRdb copy retains only in-frame clones and omits some. The sample carries around 270,000 clones, about 85% recorded once. What was sequenced was peripheral blood. Receptors originate from a human donor with COVID-19, enrolled during active disease. The donor label of this sample is uncertain.

This chain joins TRBV2 and TRBJ2-4, with D possibly being TRBD1 (5 bases). Per the germline V gene, CDR1 is SNHLY and CDR2 is FYNNEI. CDR3 length: 14 residues. Trimming pared 6 bases from V and 1 base from J, leaving 10 bases between. The CDR3 loop is CASRDTSAKNIQYF. DNA of the CDR3: TGTGCCAGCAGGGACACCTCGGCCAAAAACATTCAGTACTTC.

The chain couples TRBV23-1 to TRBJ1-1; no firm D call. TRBV23-1 is an ORF, with its function uncertain. CDR3 size: 13 residues. In DNA, the CDR3 is TGCGCATTGGACGGGGTTATGAACACTGAAGCTTTCTTT. Its translation: CALDGVMNTEAFF.

This chain joins TRBV7-2 and TRBJ1-1, with 8 bases matching TRBD1. The CDR3 is 14 amino acids. The germline V gene has CDR1 SGHTA and CDR2 FQGNSA. The junction had 6 bases not matched to a gene; V was cut back by 3 bases and J by 6 bases. The CDR3 nucleotides read TGTGCCAGCAGCTTGGACAGGGTACCCCCTGAAGCTTTCTTT. Its protein is CASSLDRVPPEAFF.

A few counts support this clone. This chain links TRBV19 with TRBJ1-1; 7 bases align to TRBD1. Germline V gene lookup returns CDR1 LNHDA and CDR2 SQIVND (reference sequence). The J segment lost 2 bases and the V segment lost 6 bases, leaving 6 bases of the junction unmatched. The CDR3 has 14 residues. CDR3: CASSYRTGNTEAFF. CDR3 DNA: TGTGCCAGTAGCTATCGGACAGGTAACACTGAAGCTTTCTTT.

The genes are TRBV5-4 and TRBJ2-5; TRBD2 matches 8 bases. The germline CDR1 and CDR2 sequences are SGHNT and YYREEE (reference sequence). V lost 2 bases and J lost 5; bases outside the gene matches: 5. The CDR3 is made up of 14 amino acids. Here the CDR3 DNA reads TGTGCCAGCAGCTTAGCGGGAGTTGGGGAGACCCAGTACTTC. Encoded protein: CASSLAGVGETQYF.

J is TRBJ2-2 and V is TRBV27; 8 bases agree with TRBD2. This CDR3 is 16 amino acids long. CDR1 is MNHEY and CDR2 is SMNVEV in the germline V gene (reference sequence). Trimming cost V 6 bases and J 6 bases; bases outside gene matches: 12. This CDR3 is CASRRGGVRGAGELFF. The CDR3 DNA sequence: TGTGCCAGCAGACGGGGGGGCGTTAGGGGTGCCGGGGAGCTGTTTTTT.

CDR3 amino acids: CATRLSSYEQYF. CDR3 bases: TGTGCCACCCGCTTGAGCTCCTACGAGCAGTACTTC. The V gene is TRBV10-3, the J gene TRBJ2-7; no clear D. The germline V gene encodes CDR1 ENHRY and CDR2 SYGVKD. This CDR3 spans 12 amino acids. Trimming took 10 bases from V and 0 from J, leaving 10 bases between them.

The V and J genes are TRBV7-9 and TRBJ1-4; D might be TRBD1 (5 bases). The CDR3 is made up of 15 amino acids. V lost 5 bases, J lost 5 bases, and 15 bases lay in between. The germline V gene has CDR1 SEHNR and CDR2 FQNEAQ (reference sequence). CDR3 nucleotide sequence: TGTGCCAGCAGCCCCGGGGGATTAATCAATGAAAAACTGTTTTTT. This sequence encodes CASSPGGLINEKLFF.

The chain is built from TRBV3-1 (or the pseudogene TRBV3-2) and TRBJ2-7; D might be TRBD1 (6 bases). This CDR3 is built from 14 residues. Between the trimmed V and J ends, which lost 1 base and 0 bases, there was a span of 7 bases. CDR1 is LGHDT, CDR2 YNNKEL, per germline (reference sequence). Here the CDR3 reads CASSQGTDSYEQYF. DNA for the CDR3: TGTGCCAGCAGCCAAGGGACAGACTCCTACGAGCAGTACTTC.

The rearrangement links TRBV27 to TRBJ1-5; 9 bases are shared with TRBD1. The CDR3 has 15 amino acids. V lost 2 bases and J lost 4; bases outside the gene matches: 3. Germline CDR1 and CDR2: MNHEY and SMNVEV (reference sequence). CDR3 coding DNA: TGTGCCAGCAGTTTACGCGGACAGGGGAATCAGCCCCAGCATTTT. Amino acids: CASSLRGQGNQPQHF.

This chain uses TRBV19 with TRBJ1-1; a possible D gene is TRBD1 (6 bases). CDR3 size: 15 residues. With 1 base removed from V and 7 bases from J, the gap between germline ends came to 16 bases. Germline lookup yields CDR1 LNHDA and CDR2 SQIVND (reference sequence). The CDR3 sequence: CASSIGGGGSDEAFF. CDR3 coding DNA: TGTGCCAGTAGTATAGGGGGCGGGGGCTCGGATGAAGCTTTCTTT. Combining the CDR3 with reference TRBV19 and TRBJ1-1 gives the whole variable domain DGGITQSPKYLFRKEGQNVTLSCEQNLNHDAMYWYRQDPGQGLRLIYYSQIVNDFQKGDIAEGYSVSREKKESFPLTVTSAQKNPTAFYLCASSIGGGGSDEAFFGQGTRLTVV.

The rearrangement links TRBV6-5 to TRBJ2-7, with 10 bases aligning to TRBD1. J was trimmed by 6 bases and V by 0 bases; bases with no gene match: 5. The germline CDR1 and CDR2 sequences are MNHEY and SVGAGI. This CDR3 region has 15 residues. This CDR3 is CASSYSGTGVVEQYF. CDR3 nucleotide sequence: TGTGCCAGCAGTTACTCAGGGACAGGGGTGGTCGAGCAGTACTTC.

The chain couples TRBV19 to TRBJ1-1, with 8 bases aligning to TRBD1. V lost 10 bases and J lost 4; bases outside the gene matches: 8. This CDR3 contains 13 residues. Germline values: CDR1 LNHDA, CDR2 SQIVND (reference sequence). Here the CDR3 DNA reads TGTGCCACCCATCCGGACAGGGCCACTGAAGCTTTCTTT. The encoded protein is CATHPDRATEAFF.

The chain combines TRBV30 with TRBJ1-4, with TRBD1 as a possible D gene (6 bases). The CDR3 spans 14 residues. Germline loops: CDR1 GTSNPN, CDR2 SVGIG (reference sequence). The V end lost 1 base, the J end lost 8 bases, and 14 bases lay between the germline ends. Here the CDR3 DNA reads TGTGCCTGGAGTGGGAAGGGGGTAGGCGAAAAACTGTTTTTT. This gives the protein CAWSGKGVGEKLFF.

In this sample, this clone turned up a few times. The chain joins TRBV7-9 to TRBJ1-1, with D perhaps matching TRBD1 (5 bases). CDR1 and CDR2 from the germline V gene are SEHNR and FQNEAQ (reference sequence). V gave up 1 base and J gave up 10 bases, with 13 bases separating them. There are 13 residues in the CDR3. The CDR3 nucleotides are TGTGCCAGCAGCTTAGATATAAGCGGGACAGCTTTCTTT. Its translation: CASSLDISGTAFF.

This clone was found a few times. This chain connects TRBV12-5 to TRBJ2-7; D perhaps matches TRBD1 (6 bases). The V and J ends lost 3 bases and 4 bases respectively, with 7 bases between them. Germline loops: CDR1 LGHNT, CDR2 FRNRAP. This CDR3 contains 12 residues. This chain's CDR3 is CASGFQGYEQYF. CDR3 nucleotides: TGTGCTAGTGGTTTCCAGGGGTACGAGCAGTACTTC.

This clone was recorded only once. The chain carries TRBV6-5 and TRBJ1-1, with a weak D call TRBD1 (6 bases). V lost 6 bases to trimming and J lost 4 bases, with 15 bases between them. The CDR3 contains 14 residues. Looked up from germline, CDR1 is MNHEY and CDR2 is SVGAGI. DNA of the CDR3: TGTGCCAGCAGCCTGGAAGGGGGGGCCACTGAAGCTTTCTTT. It yields the protein CASSLEGGATEAFF.

The J gene is TRBJ2-3, the V gene TRBV7-8; 8 bases are shared with TRBD2. With V trimmed by 4 bases and J by 4 bases, 7 bases remained unmatched. CDR1 is SGHVS, CDR2 FQNEAQ, per germline. This CDR3 contains 15 residues. CDR3 in amino acids: CASSSWSGRSDTQYF. The CDR3 DNA follows: TGTGCCAGCAGCTCCTGGAGCGGGAGATCAGATACGCAGTATTTT.

The chain recombines TRBV9 with TRBJ2-1; D may be TRBD2 (9 bases). The CDR3 runs 19 residues. Deletions cut 0 bases from V and 5 bases from J, with 24 bases between. The germline V gene has CDR1 SGDLS and CDR2 YYNGEE. The CDR3 sequence is CASSVDPAGGLRGHNEQFF. In DNA, the CDR3 is TGTGCCAGCAGCGTAGACCCAGCGGGAGGCCTCAGGGGGCACAATGAGCAGTTCTTC. Using reference TRBV9 and TRBJ2-1 for the parts outside the CDR3, the full variable domain is DSGVTQTPKHLITATGQRVTLRCSPRSGDLSVYWYQQSLDQGLQFLIQYYNGEERAKGNILERFSAQQFPDLHSELNLSSLELGDSALYFCASSVDPAGGLRGHNEQFFGPGTRLTVL.

This clone was picked up a small number of times. The chain joins TRBV19 to TRBJ1-4; TRBD1 matches 7 bases. V shed 5 bases, J shed 3 bases, and the junction held 9 bases outside the gene matches. The CDR3 runs 16 residues. The germline V gene encodes CDR1 LNHDA and CDR2 SQIVND (reference sequence). The CDR3 sequence is CASSPGTEGSNEKLFF. The DNA of the CDR3 is TGTGCCAGTAGTCCGGGGACAGAGGGCTCTAATGAAAAACTGTTTTTT.

CDR3 nucleotide sequence: TGTGCCAGCAGCAAAGGGGGGGGCCGGGAGCCCCAGCATTTT. It yields the protein CASSKGGGREPQHF. The rearrangement uses TRBV7-2 and TRBJ1-5; D perhaps matches TRBD1 (6 bases). Trimming left V 5 bases short and J 8 bases short, with 16 bases between. This CDR3 contains 14 residues. The germline V gene has CDR1 SGHTA and CDR2 FQGNSA.

The chain links TRBV16 to TRBJ1-3, with D hard to call. The germline V gene has CDR1 KGHSY and CDR2 FQNENV. This CDR3 is built from 16 residues. Trimming took off 0 bases at V and 0 bases at J, with 9 bases between the two ends. CDR3 region: CASSQSTQNSGNTIYF. In nucleotides, the CDR3 is TGTGCCAGCAGCCAATCTACCCAGAACTCTGGAAACACCATATATTTT.

The chain is built from TRBV7-2 and TRBJ2-3; D is unresolved. This CDR3 region has 14 residues. Looked up from germline, CDR1 is SGHTA and CDR2 is FQGNSA. V lost 2 bases, J lost 6 bases, and 12 bases lay in between. CDR3 protein: CASSLLPLADTQYF. CDR3 DNA: TGTGCCAGCAGCTTATTGCCACTTGCGGATACGCAGTATTTT.